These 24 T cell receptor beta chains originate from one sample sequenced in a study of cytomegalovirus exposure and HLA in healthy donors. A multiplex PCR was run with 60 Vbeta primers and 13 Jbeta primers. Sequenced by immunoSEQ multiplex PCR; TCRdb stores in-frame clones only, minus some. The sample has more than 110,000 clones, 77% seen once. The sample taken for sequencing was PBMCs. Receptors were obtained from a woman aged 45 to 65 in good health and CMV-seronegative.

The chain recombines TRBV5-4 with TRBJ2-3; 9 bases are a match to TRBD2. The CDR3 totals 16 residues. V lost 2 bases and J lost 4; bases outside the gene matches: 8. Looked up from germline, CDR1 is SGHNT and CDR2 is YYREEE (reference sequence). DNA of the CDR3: TGTGCCAGCAGCTTATATGGTAGCGGGGGTGCAGATACGCAGTATTTT. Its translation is CASSLYGSGGADTQYF.

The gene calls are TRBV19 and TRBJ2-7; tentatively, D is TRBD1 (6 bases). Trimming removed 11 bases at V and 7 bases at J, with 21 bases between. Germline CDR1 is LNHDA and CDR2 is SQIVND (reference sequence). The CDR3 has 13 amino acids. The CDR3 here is CAASGTRSREQYF. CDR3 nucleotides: TGTGCCGCATCCGGGACACGGTCTAGGGAGCAGTACTTC.

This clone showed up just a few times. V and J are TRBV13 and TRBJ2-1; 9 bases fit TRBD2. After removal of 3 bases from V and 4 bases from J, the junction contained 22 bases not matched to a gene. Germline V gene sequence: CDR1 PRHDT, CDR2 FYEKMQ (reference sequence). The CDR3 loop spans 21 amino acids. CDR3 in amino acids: CASSLSARGLSGLAKYNEQFF. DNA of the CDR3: TGTGCCAGCAGCTTGTCGGCGAGGGGTTTAAGTGGACTAGCGAAGTACAATGAGCAGTTCTTC.

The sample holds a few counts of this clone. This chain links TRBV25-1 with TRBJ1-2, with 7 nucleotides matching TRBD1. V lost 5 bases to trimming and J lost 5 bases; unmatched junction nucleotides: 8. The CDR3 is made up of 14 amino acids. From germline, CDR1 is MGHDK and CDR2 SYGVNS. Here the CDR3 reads CASSFAGTAYGYTF. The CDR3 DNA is TGTGCCAGCAGTTTCGCCGGGACAGCTTATGGCTACACCTTC.

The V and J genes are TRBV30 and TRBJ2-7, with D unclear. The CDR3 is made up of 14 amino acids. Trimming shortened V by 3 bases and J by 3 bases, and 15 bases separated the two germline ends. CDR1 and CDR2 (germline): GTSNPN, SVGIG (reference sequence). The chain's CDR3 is CAWSPAWRYYEQYF. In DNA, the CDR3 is TGTGCCTGGAGCCCCGCCTGGCGGTACTACGAGCAGTACTTC.

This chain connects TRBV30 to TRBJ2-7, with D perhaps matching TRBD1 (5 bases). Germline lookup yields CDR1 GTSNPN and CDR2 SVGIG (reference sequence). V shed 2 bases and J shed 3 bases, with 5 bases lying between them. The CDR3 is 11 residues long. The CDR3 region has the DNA TGTGCCTGGAGTCAGGGCTACGAGCAGTACTTC. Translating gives CAWSQGYEQYF.

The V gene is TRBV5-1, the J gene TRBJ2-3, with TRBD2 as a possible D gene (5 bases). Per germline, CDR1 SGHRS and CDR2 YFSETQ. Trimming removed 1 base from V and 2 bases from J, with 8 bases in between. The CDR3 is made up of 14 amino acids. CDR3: CASSLTGNTDTQYF. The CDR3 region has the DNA TGCGCCAGCAGCTTGACCGGGAACACAGATACGCAGTATTTT.

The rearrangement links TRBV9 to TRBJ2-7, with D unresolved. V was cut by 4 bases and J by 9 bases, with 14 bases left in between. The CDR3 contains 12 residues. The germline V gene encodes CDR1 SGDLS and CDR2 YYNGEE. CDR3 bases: TGTGCCAGCAGCCCAACTCGCCACGGGCAGTACTTC. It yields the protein CASSPTRHGQYF. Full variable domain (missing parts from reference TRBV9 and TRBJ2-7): DSGVTQTPKHLITATGQRVTLRCSPRSGDLSVYWYQQSLDQGLQFLIQYYNGEERAKGNILERFSAQQFPDLHSELNLSSLELGDSALYFCASSPTRHGQYFGPGTRLTVT.

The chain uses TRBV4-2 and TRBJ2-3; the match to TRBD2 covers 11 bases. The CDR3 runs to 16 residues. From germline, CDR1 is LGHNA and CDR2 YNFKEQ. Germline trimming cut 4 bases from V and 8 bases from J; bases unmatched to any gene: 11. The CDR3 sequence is CASSLTSGGDQSTQYF. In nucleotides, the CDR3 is TGTGCCAGCAGCCTCACTAGCGGGGGCGACCAAAGTACGCAGTATTTT.

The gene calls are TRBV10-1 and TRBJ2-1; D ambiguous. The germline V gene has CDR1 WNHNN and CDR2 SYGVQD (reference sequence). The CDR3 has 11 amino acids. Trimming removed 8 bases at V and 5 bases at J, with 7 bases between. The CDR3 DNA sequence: TGCGCCAGCCTGAGAAACAATGAGCAGTTCTTC. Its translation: CASLRNNEQFF.

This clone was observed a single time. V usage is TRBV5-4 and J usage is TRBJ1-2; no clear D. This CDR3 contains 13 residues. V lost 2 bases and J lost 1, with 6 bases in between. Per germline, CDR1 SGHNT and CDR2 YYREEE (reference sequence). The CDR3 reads CASSFGDNYGYTF. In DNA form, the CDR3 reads TGTGCCAGCAGCTTTGGAGATAACTATGGCTACACCTTC.

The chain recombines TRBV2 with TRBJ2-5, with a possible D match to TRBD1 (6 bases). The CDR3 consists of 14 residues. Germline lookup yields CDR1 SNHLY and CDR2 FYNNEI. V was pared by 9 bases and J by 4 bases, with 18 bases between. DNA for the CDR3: TGTGCCAGTTCCACAGGGTCTGAGGTAGAGACCCAGTACTTC. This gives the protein CASSTGSEVETQYF.

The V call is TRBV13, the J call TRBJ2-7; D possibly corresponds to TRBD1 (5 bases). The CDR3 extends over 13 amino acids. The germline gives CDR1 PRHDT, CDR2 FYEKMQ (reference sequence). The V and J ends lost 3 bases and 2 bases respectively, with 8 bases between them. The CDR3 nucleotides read TGTGCCAGCAGCTTTAGGGGCACCTACGAGCAGTACTTC. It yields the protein CASSFRGTYEQYF.

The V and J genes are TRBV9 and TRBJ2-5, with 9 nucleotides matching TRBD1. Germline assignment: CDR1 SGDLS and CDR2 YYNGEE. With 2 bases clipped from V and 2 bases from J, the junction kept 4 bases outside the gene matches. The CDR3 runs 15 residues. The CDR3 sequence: CASSVGTGWQETQYF. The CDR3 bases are TGTGCCAGCAGCGTCGGGACAGGGTGGCAAGAGACCCAGTACTTC.

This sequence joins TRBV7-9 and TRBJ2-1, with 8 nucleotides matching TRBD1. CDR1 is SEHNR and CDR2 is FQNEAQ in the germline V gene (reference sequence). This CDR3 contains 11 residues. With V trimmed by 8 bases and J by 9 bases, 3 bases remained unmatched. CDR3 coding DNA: TGTGCCAGCGGACAGGGCCCTGAGCAGTTCTTC. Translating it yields CASGQGPEQFF.

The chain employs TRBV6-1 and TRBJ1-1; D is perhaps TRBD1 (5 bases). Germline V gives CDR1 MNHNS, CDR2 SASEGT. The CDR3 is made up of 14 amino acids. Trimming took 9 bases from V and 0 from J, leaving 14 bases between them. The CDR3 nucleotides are TGTGCCAGTCTTCAGGGCCTAGTGAACACTGAAGCTTTCTTT. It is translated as CASLQGLVNTEAFF.

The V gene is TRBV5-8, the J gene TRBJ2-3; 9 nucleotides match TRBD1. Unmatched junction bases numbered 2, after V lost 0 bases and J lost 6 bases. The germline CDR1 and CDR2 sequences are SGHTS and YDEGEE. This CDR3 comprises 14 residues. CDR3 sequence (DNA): TGTGCCAGCAGCTTGGGGACAGGGGTGGATACGCAGTATTTT. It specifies CASSLGTGVDTQYF.

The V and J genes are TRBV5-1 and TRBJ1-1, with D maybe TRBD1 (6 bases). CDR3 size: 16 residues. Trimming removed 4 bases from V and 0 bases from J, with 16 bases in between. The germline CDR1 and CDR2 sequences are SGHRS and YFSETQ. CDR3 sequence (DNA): TGCGCCAGCAGCCCACAAGGACAGCGAGTGAACACTGAAGCTTTCTTT. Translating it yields CASSPQGQRVNTEAFF.

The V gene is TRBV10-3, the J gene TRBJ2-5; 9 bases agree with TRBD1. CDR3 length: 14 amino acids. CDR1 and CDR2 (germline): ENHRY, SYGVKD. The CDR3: CASSQQGAEETQYF. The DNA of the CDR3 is TGTGCATCTTCCCAACAGGGGGCGGAGGAGACCCAGTACTTC.

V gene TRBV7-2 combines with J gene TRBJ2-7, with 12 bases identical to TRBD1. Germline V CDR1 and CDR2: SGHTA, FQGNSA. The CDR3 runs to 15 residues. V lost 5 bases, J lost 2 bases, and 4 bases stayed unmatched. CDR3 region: CASSEGQGAPYEQYF. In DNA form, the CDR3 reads TGTGCCAGCAGCGAGGGACAGGGGGCTCCCTACGAGCAGTACTTC.

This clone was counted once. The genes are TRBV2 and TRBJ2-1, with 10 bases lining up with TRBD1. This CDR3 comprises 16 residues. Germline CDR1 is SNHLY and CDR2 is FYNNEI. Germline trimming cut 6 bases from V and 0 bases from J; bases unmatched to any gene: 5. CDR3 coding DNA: TGTGCCAGCAGCGGGACAGGGGTTAGCTCCTACAATGAGCAGTTCTTC. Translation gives CASSGTGVSSYNEQFF.

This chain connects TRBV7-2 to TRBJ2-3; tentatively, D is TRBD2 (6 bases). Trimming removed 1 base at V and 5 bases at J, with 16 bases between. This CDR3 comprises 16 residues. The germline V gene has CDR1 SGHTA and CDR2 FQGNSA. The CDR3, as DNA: TGTGCCAGCAGCTTAGAAATCGGCGGGGTCAAAGATACGCAGTATTTT. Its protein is CASSLEIGGVKDTQYF.

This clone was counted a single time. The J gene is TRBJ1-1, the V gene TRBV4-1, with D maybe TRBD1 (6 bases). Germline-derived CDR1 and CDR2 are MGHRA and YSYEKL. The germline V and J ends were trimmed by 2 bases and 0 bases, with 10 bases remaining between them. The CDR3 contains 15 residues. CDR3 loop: CASSQQDRVNTEAFF. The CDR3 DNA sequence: TGCGCCAGCAGCCAACAGGACAGAGTGAACACTGAAGCTTTCTTT.

The CDR3 coding sequence is TGTGCCATGTCGACCGGGACTATCACTTCTGAGCAGTTCTTC. It encodes CAMSTGTITSEQFF. V is TRBV7-2 and J is TRBJ2-1; 7 positions agree with TRBD2. Germline V gene sequence: CDR1 SGHTA, CDR2 FQGNSA. The CDR3 is made up of 14 amino acids. The V segment lost 10 bases and the J segment 9 bases; nucleotides outside the gene matches: 15.